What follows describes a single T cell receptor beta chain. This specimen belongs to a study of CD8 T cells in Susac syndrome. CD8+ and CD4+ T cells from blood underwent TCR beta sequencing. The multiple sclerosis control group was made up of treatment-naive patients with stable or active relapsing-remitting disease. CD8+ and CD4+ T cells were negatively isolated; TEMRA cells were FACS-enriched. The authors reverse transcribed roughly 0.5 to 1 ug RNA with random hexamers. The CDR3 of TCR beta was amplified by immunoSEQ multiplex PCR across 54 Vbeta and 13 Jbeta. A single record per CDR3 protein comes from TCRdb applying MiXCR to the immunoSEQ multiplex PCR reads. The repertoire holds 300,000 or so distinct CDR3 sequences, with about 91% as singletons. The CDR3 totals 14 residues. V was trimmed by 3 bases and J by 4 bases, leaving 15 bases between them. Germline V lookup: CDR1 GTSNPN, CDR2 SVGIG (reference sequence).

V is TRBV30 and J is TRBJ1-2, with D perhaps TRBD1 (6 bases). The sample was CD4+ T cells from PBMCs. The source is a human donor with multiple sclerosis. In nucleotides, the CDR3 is TGTGCCTGGAGCACCGCAGGGGAGGGCTATGGCTACACCTTC. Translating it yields CAWSTAGEGYGYTF.